This note documents a single T cell receptor beta chain sequence. The antigen is undetermined. These data come from a study of tissue T cells after allogeneic stem cell transplantation. Whole-study results and caveats: Shared clones across patients were few; motif clustering revealed tissue-specific shared signatures. Blood and spleen captured only part of the tissue TCR repertoire. Within patients, tissue anatomy strongly shaped TCR repertoire composition.

This table comes from immunoSEQ multiplex PCR, and its TCRdb copy is limited to in-frame clones, with some not included. The sample shows 950 to 1,300 clones, 35% to 50% of them seen only once. CDR1 and CDR2 from the germline V gene are SGHKS and YYEKEE (reference sequence). Between the trimmed V and J ends, which lost 0 bases and 0 bases, there was a span of 4 bases. The CDR3 runs to 15 residues. The chain joins TRBV5-5 to TRBJ2-6; D remains unclear. This TCR came from a female patient aged 40-69 years with steroid-refractory graft-versus-host disease after an allogeneic stem cell transplant. Certain T cells may be donor cells from the graft. Sequencing was performed on esophageal tissue, taken at autopsy. CDR3 amino acids: CASSLVNSGANVLTF. The CDR3 bases are TGTGCCAGCAGCTTGGTCAACTCTGGGGCCAACGTCCTGACTTTC.